This T cell receptor (beta chain) stems from a study of vaccination and CD4 T cells after COVID-19. Across the study: Six males and four females, two of them Hispanic, were enrolled as convalescents.

Trimming took 5 bases from V and 4 from J; bases not matched to a gene: 7. The CDR3 contains 14 residues. In germline, CDR1 is SEHNR, CDR2 FQNEAQ (reference sequence). Noted treatment: roughly 10-day PBMC culture with coronavirus spike peptide pools or control peptides (ViraFEST assay). Sequencing of cultured CD4+ T cell DNA used the Oncomine TCR Beta short-read assay. TCRdb re-analysed the PCR reads in MiXCR, keeping a single row per CDR3 protein. The sample comprises about 15,000 distinct CDR3 sequences, under 80% of which are singletons, and roughly 10% rests with the top ten. This clonotype was counted only a few times. Its antigen is undetermined.

The receptor comes from a human donor who had recovered from COVID-19. Source material: CD4+ T cells from blood, cultured in vitro. The chain has TRBV7-9 and TRBJ2-5, with 7 bases fitting TRBD2. The CDR3 sequence: CASSRGLAVETQYF. The CDR3 DNA is TGTGCCAGCAGCCGTGGTCTAGCGGTAGAGACCCAGTACTTC.